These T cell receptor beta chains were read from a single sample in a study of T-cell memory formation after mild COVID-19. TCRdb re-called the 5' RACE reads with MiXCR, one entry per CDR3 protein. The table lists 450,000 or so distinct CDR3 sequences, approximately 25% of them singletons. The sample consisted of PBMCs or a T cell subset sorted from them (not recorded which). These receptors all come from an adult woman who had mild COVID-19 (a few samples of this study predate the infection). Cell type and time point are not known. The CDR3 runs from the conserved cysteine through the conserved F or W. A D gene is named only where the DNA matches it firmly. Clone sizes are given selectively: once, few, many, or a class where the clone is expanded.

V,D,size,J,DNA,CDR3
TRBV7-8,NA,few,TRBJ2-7,TGTGCCAGCAGCTCGCGTGGATTGGACGGGACCTACGAGCAGTACTTC,CASSSRGLDGTYEQYF
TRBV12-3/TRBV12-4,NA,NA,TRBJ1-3,TGTGCCAGCAGATACAGGGATAACTCTGGAAACACCATATATTTT,CASRYRDNSGNTIYF
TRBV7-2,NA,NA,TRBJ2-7,TGTGCCAGCAGCAAACGGGAGCTCTTCCACGAGCAGTACTTC,CASSKRELFHEQYF
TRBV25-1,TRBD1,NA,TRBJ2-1,TGTGCCAGCACCCCCCGGGACAGCCATGGGGGTGAGCAGTTCTTC,CASTPRDSHGGEQFF
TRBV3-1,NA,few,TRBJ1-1,TGTGCCAGCAGCCGTCGACAGCAGGCTGAAGCTTTCTTT,CASSRRQQAEAFF
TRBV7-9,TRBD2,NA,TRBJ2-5,TGTGCCAGCAGCTCGGGGGGGACACGCTATCAAGAGACCCAGTACTTC,CASSSGGTRYQETQYF
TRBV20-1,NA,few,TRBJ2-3,TGCAGTGCTAGAAGCCTCCAGCAGGGGGGCCGTCTGGATACGCAGTATTTT,CSARSLQQGGRLDTQYF
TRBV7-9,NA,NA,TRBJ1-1,TGTGCCAGCAGCGCAGGCGCAGGGATCGCTGAAGCTTTCTTT,CASSAGAGIAEAFF
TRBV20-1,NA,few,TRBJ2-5,TGCAGTGCTAGGCTCTTCTTACGGGCTAGCGCACAGACCCAGTACTTC,CSARLFLRASAQTQYF
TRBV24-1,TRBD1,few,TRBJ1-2,TGTGCCACCAGTGATCCAGGGGGTAGGGATGGCTACACCTTC,CATSDPGGRDGYTF
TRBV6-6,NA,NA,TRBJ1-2,TGTGCCAGCTTGACGGGAGGGTCGGGGTATGGCTACACCTTC,CASLTGGSGYGYTF
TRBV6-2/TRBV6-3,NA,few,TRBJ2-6,TGTGCCAGCAGTAAACAGAGCTCTGGGGCCAACGTCCTGACTTTC,CASSKQSSGANVLTF
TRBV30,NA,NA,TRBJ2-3,TGTGCCTGGAGTTCGACGGGGAGCACAGATACGCAGTATTTT,CAWSSTGSTDTQYF
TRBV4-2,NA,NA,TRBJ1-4,TGTGCCACTCCCCTCGAGAAGGACAGTAATGAAAAACTGTTTTTT,CATPLEKDSNEKLFF
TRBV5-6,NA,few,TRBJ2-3,TGTGCCAGCAGCTTGGGGACTCAAGATACGCAGTATTTT,CASSLGTQDTQYF
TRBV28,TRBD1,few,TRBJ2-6,TGTGCCAGCACCCTATCGACAGGGTCTGGGGCCAACGTCCTGACTTTC,CASTLSTGSGANVLTF
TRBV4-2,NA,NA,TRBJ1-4,TGTGCCAGCAGCCAAGCTAGGGACTCAACTAATGAAAAACTGTTTTTT,CASSQARDSTNEKLFF
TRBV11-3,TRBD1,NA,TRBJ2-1,TGTGCCAGCAGCTTAATCCGGGACAGCAATGAGCAGTTCTTC,CASSLIRDSNEQFF
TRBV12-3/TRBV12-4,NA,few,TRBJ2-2,TGTGCCAGCAGCCTCGAAATGTCCACCGGGGAGCTGTTTTTT,CASSLEMSTGELFF
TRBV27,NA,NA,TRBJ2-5,TGTGCCAGCAGTTTGGTTTGGGGTAGCAAAGAGACCCAGTACTTC,CASSLVWGSKETQYF
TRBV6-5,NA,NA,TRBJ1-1,TGTGCCAGCAGTTATCGAAGGAACACTGAAGCTTTCTTT,CASSYRRNTEAFF
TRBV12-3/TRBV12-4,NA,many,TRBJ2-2,TGTGCCAGCAGAGTGGGGCGGACCGGGGAGCTGTTTTTT,CASRVGRTGELFF
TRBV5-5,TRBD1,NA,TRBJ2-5,TGTGCCAGCAAGCTTAGTGCTCAAAGGGGGCCGGGACAAGAGACCCAGTACTTC,CASKLSAQRGPGQETQYF
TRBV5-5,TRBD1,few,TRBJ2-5,TGTGCCAGCAGCTCAGGGACAGGGGAAGAGACCCAGTACTTC,CASSSGTGEETQYF
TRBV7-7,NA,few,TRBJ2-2,TGTGCTAGCAGCCTCGGACGGCTTACGGGAGAGAGTACCGGGGAGCTGTTTTTT,CASSLGRLTGESTGELFF
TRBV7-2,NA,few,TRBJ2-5,TGTGCCAGCAGCAGGACACGATGGGGGACCCAGTACTTC,CASSRTRWGTQYF
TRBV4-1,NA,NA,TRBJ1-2,TGCGCCAGCAGCCAAGTGCTTCCGGGGGTCAAGTATGGCTACACCTTC,CASSQVLPGVKYGYTF
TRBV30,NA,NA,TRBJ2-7,TGTGCCTGGAGTACGGGACGGGGAGACTACGAGCAGTACTTC,CAWSTGRGDYEQYF